Listed below are T cell receptor beta chains from one sample, sequenced in a study of blood T cell repertoires in COVID-19. Assay: immunoSEQ multiplex PCR; the TCRdb copy retains only in-frame clones and omits some. This repertoire shows some 150,000 clones, roughly 86% found once; its top ten account for roughly 2%. Material: peripheral blood. These receptors all come from a human donor in a cohort sampled during active COVID-19. Both conserved end residues are part of each CDR3. Fields, in order: CDR3 length, D gene, clone size, J gene, V gene, CDR3 DNA, CDR3 protein. The D gene is left open where the match is weak. Size values are once, few and many counts, or a class for expanded clones, and some rows have none.

14 . . TRBJ1-2 TRBV6-1 TGTGCCAGCAGTGAAAGCGGGCCTAACTATGGCTACACCTTC CASSESGPNYGYTF
13 . once TRBJ2-2 TRBV5-5 TGTGCCAGCAGCTTGGTTCTAACCGGGGAGCTGTTTTTT CASSLVLTGELFF
14 . few TRBJ1-6 TRBV6-5 TGTGCCAGCAGGGGAACACAGGTTAATTCACCCCTCCACTTT CASRGTQVNSPLHF
15 TRBD1 . TRBJ2-3 TRBV6-6 TGTGCCAGCAGTCAGCGGACAGGGAGCACAGATACGCAGTATTTT CASSQRTGSTDTQYF
14 . . TRBJ2-1 TRBV4-1 TGCGCCAGCAGCCAAGGACTAGGGGACGGGGAGCAGTTCTTC CASSQGLGDGEQFF
16 . . TRBJ2-2 TRBV24-1 TGTGCCACCAGTGATCGCAGGGGCGCGAACACCGGGGAGCTGTTTTTT CATSDRRGANTGELFF
12 . . TRBJ2-5 TRBV19 TGTGCCAGTAGTACAGGTGAAGAGACCCAGTACTTC CASSTGEETQYF
17 . . TRBJ1-2 TRBV4-2 TGTGCCAGCAGCCAAGACGGGAGGGGCCGCTTCATCTATGGCTACACCTTC CASSQDGRGRFIYGYTF
14 TRBD1 . TRBJ2-7 TRBV6-5 TGTGCCAGCAGTTACTATACAGGGGGCCACGAGCAGTACTTC CASSYYTGGHEQYF
17 TRBD2 once TRBJ2-7 TRBV18 TGTGCCAGCTCACCGTATCTCCCGACTAGCGGAACGTACGAGCAGTACTTC CASSPYLPTSGTYEQYF
14 . . TRBJ2-2 TRBV6-6 TGTGCCAGCAGTTACTCGACGGGAAACTGGGAGCTGTTTTTT CASSYSTGNWELFF
17 TRBD2 . TRBJ2-1 TRBV9 TGTGCCAGCAGCCGTGGAGGGCTAGCGGGAGGAGACAATGAGCAGTTCTTC CASSRGGLAGGDNEQFF
16 TRBD2 once TRBJ2-3 TRBV5-8 TGTGCCAGCAGCGCACCGCGTGCGGGGGGTGCAGATACGCAGTATTTT CASSAPRAGGADTQYF
14 TRBD2 . TRBJ2-5 TRBV7-2 TGTGCCAGCAGCTGGCTCCGGGGGGGAGAGACCCAGTACTTC CASSWLRGGETQYF
13 . . TRBJ2-7 TRBV2 TGTGCCAGCAGTGTTGGGGCGAGCTACGAGCAGTACTTC CASSVGASYEQYF
11 TRBD1 once TRBJ2-7 TRBV30 TGTGCCTGGAAGAGGGGGCACGAGCAGTACTTC CAWKRGHEQYF
16 . . TRBJ2-5 TRBV19 TGTGCCAGTAGTATGACGCGGGGTACTGTTAAAGAGACCCAGTACTTC CASSMTRGTVKETQYF
15 TRBD1 . TRBJ2-1 TRBV18 TGTGCCAGCTCACGACAGGGGCCCCCCTACAATGAGCAGTTCTTC CASSRQGPPYNEQFF
16 . . TRBJ2-7 TRBV10-1 TGCGCCAGCAGTGAGTACGGGGGGCCCAACTCCTACGAGCAGTACTTC CASSEYGGPNSYEQYF
15 . . TRBJ1-1 TRBV3-1/TRBV3-2 TGTGCCAGCAGACTAGGGGGAAACTCGAACACTGAAGCTTTCTTT CASRLGGNSNTEAFF
17 . once TRBJ1-4 TRBV28 TGTGCCAGCAGCCCCGACTCTAACTCTGATATTTATGAAAAACTGTTTTTT CASSPDSNSDIYEKLFF
14 . . TRBJ1-2 TRBV28 TGTGCCAGCAGTTTCCCAACAGGGCCCTATGGCTACACCTTC CASSFPTGPYGYTF
13 TRBD2 . TRBJ2-7 TRBV7-6 TGTGCCAGCAGCCATACTAGCGGGTACGAGCAGTACTTC CASSHTSGYEQYF
14 . . TRBJ2-3 TRBV5-1 TGCGCCAGCAGCATTGGATCGGGGAGGGATACGCAGTATTTT CASSIGSGRDTQYF
16 . . TRBJ2-1 TRBV4-3 TGCGCCAGCAGCCAACGGTTTAAGGCGGTCTACAATGAGCAGTTCTTC CASSQRFKAVYNEQFF
13 . . TRBJ1-5 TRBV15 TGTGCCACCAGCAGTAATAGAGATCAGCCCCAGCATTTT CATSSNRDQPQHF